This record looks at one TCR beta chain sequence and its context. The data are from a study of blood T cell repertoires in COVID-19. TCRdb's table, derived via immunoSEQ multiplex PCR, lists solely in-frame clones and lacks some. The sample includes around 700,000 clones, around 90% of them seen just once. This CDR3 is 15 amino acids long. The germline V and J ends were trimmed by 0 bases and 8 bases, with 16 bases remaining between them. The germline V gene has CDR1 LGHNA and CDR2 YNFKEQ. This TCR was recovered from a woman between 18 and 29 years old with acute or convalescent COVID-19. This sequence joins TRBV4-2 and TRBJ1-2, with D possibly matching TRBD1 (5 bases). The material sequenced was peripheral blood. Written as DNA, the CDR3 is TGTGCCAGCAGCCAAGATGGAGCCATAGGGGAAGGCTACACCTTC. Translating gives CASSQDGAIGEGYTF.